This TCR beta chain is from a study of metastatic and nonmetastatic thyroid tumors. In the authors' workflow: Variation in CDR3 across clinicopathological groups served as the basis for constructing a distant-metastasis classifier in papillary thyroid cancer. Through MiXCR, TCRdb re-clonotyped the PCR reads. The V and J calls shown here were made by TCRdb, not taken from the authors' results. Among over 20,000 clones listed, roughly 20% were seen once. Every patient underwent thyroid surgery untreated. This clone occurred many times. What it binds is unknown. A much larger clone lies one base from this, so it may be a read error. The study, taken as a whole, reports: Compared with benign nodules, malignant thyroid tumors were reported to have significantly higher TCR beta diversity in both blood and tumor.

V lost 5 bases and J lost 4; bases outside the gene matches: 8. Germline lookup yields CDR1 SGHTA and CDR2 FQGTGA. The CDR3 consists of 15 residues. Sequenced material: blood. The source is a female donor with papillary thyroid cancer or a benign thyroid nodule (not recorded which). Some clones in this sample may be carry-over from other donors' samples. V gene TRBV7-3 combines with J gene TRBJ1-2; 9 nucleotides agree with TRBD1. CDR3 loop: CASSPTGGGAYGYTF. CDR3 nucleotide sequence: TGTGCCAGCAGCCCGACAGGGGGAGGGGCCTATGGCTACACCTTC.